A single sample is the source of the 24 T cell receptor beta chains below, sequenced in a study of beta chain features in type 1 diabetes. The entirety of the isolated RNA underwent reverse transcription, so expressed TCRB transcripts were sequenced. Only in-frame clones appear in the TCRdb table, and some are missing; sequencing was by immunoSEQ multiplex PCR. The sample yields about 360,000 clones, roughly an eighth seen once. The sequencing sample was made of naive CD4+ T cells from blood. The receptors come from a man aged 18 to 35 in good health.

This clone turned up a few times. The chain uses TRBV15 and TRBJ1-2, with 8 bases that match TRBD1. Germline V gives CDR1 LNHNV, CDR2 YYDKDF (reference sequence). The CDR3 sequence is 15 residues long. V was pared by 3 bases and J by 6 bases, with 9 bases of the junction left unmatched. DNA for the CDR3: TGTGCCACCAGCAGGGCGGGCAGGGGGCAGGATGGCTACACCTTC. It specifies CATSRAGRGQDGYTF.

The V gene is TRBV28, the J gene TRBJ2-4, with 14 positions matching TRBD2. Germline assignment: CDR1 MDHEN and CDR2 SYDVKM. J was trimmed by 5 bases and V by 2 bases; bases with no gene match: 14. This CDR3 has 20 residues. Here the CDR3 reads CASSLRLGLAGVPGENIQYF. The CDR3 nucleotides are TGTGCCAGCAGTTTAAGACTGGGACTAGCGGGGGTACCAGGTGAAAACATTCAGTACTTC.

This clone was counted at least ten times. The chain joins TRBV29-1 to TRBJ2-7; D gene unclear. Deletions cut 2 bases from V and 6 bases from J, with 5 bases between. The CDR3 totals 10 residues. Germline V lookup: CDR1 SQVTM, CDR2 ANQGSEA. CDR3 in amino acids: CSVESGEQYF. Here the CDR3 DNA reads TGCAGCGTTGAATCGGGCGAGCAGTACTTC.

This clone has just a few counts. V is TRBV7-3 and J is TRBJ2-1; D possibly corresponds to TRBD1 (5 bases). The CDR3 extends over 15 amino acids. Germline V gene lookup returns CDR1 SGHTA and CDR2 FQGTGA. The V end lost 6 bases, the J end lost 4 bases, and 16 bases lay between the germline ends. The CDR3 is CASSHIRVGYNEQFF. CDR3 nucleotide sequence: TGTGCCAGCAGTCACATCAGGGTGGGGTACAATGAGCAGTTCTTC.

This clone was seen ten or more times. The CDR3 region has the DNA TGCGCCAGCAGCCAGACTCCTGGCAATACGCAGTATTTT. Residues: CASSQTPGNTQYF. The genes are TRBV4-3 and TRBJ2-3; D remains unclear. Germline-derived CDR1 and CDR2 are LGHNA and YSLEER. The CDR3 has 13 residues. The ends were cut back, 3 bases at V and 7 bases at J, with 11 bases in the middle.

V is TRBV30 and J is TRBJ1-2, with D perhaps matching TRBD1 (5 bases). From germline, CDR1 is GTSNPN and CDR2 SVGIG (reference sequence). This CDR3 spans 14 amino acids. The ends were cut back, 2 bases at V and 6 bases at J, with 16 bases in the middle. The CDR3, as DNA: TGTGCCTGGAGTCCTGACCGTTGGGGGGATGGCTACACCTTC. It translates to CAWSPDRWGDGYTF.

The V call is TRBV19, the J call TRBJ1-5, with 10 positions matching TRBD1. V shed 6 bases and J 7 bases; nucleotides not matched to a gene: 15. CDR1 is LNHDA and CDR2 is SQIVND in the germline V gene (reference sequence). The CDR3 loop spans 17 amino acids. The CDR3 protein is CASRGSDRGRRGQPQHF. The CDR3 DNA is TGTGCCAGTAGGGGATCAGACAGGGGGCGCCGAGGACAGCCCCAGCATTTT.

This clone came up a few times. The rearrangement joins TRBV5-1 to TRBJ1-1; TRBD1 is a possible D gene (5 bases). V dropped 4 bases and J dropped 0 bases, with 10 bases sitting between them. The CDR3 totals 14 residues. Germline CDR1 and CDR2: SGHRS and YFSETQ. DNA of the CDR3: TGCGCCAGCAGCCTAGACAGAGTGAACACTGAAGCTTTCTTT. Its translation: CASSLDRVNTEAFF.

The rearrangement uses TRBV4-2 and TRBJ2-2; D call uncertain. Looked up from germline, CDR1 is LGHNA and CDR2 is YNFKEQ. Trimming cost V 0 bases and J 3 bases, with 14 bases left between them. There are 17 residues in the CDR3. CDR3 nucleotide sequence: TGTGCCAGCAGCCAAGAAGACCCCTTCGGAGACACCGGGGAGCTGTTTTTT. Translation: CASSQEDPFGDTGELFF.

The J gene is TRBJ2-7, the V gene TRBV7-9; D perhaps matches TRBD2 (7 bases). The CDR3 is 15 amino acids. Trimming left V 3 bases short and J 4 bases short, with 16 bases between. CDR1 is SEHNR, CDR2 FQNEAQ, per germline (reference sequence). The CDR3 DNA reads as TGTGCCAGCAGCTTTAGGGAGGGGGTCCCGTACGAGCAGTACTTC. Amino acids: CASSFREGVPYEQYF.

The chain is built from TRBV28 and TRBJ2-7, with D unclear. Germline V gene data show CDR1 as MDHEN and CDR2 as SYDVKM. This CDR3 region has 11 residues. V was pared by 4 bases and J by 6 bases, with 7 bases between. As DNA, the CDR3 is TGTGCCAGCAGTTCCCCCCGCGAGCAGTACTTC. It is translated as CASSSPREQYF. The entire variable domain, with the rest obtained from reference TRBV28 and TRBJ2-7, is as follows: DVKVTQSSRYLVKRTGEKVFLECVQDMDHENMFWYRQDPGLGLRLIYFSYDVKMKEKGDIPEGYSVSREKKERFSLILESASTNQTSMYLCASSSPREQYFGPGTRLTVT.

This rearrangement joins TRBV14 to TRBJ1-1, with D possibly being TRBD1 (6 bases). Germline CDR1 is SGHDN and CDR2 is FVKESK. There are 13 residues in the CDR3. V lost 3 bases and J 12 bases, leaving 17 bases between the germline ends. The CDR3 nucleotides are TGTGCCAGCAGCCAGGATTTAGGGGGAAGAACTTTCTTT. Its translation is CASSQDLGGRTFF.

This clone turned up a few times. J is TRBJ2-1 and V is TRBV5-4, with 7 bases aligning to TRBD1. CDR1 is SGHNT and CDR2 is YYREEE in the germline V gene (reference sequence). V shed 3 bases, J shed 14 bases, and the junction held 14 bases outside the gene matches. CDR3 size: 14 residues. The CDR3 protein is CASSSKQGSYGEFF. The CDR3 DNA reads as TGTGCCAGCAGCTCGAAACAGGGGAGCTATGGCGAGTTCTTC.

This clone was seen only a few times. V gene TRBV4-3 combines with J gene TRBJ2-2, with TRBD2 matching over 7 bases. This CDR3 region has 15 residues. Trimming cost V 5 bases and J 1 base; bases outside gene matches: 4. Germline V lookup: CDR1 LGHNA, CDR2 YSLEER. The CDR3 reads CASSYGLVNTGELFF. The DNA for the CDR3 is TGCGCCAGCAGCTACGGACTAGTGAACACCGGGGAGCTGTTTTTT.

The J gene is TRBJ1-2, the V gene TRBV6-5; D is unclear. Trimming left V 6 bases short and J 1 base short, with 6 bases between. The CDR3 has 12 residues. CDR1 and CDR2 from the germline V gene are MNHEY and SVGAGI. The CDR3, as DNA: TGTGCCAGCAGACCGGGTAACTATGGCTACACCTTC. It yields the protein CASRPGNYGYTF.

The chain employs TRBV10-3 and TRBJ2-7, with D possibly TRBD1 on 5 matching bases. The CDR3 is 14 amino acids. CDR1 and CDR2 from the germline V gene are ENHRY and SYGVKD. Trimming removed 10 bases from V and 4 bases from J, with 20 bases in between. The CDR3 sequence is CATNRQFQIYEQYF. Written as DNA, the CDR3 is TGTGCCACCAACCGACAGTTCCAAATTTACGAGCAGTACTTC.

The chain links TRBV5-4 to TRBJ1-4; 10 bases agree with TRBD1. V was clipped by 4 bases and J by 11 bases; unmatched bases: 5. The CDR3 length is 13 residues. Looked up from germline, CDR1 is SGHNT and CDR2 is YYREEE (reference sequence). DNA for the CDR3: TGTGCCAGCAGCCCCGGACAGGGGGGGAAACTGTTTTTT. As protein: CASSPGQGGKLFF.

The CDR3 is CSVGREGDTQYF. The CDR3 DNA reads TGCAGCGTTGGACGGGAGGGAGATACGCAGTATTTT. This rearrangement joins TRBV29-1 to TRBJ2-3; 8 positions agree with TRBD2. Germline trimming cut 4 bases from V and 5 bases from J; bases unmatched to any gene: 2. The CDR3 covers 12 residues. Per germline, CDR1 SQVTM and CDR2 ANQGSEA.

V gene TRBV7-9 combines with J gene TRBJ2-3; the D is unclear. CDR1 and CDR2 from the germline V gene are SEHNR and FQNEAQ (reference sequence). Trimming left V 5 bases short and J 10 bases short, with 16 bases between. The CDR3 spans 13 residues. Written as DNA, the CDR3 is TGTGCCAGCAGCCCCGACTCCTTTTTGTCGCAGTATTTT. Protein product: CASSPDSFLSQYF.

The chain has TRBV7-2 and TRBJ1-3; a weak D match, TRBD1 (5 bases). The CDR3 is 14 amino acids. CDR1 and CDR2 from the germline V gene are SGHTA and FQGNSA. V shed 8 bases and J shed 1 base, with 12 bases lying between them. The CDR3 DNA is TGTGCCAGCTCCAATAGGGGATCTGGAAACACCATATATTTT. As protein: CASSNRGSGNTIYF. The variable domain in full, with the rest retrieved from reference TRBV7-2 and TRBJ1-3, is GAGVSQSPSNKVTEKGKDVELRCDPISGHTALYWYRQSLGQGLEFLIYFQGNSAPDKSGLPSDRFSAERTGGSVSTLTIQRTQQEDSAVYLCASSNRGSGNTIYFGEGSWLTVV.

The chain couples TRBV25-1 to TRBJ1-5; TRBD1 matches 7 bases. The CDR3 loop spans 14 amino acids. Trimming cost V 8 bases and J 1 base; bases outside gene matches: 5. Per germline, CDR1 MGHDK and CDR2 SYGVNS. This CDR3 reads CASSRRGSNQPQHF. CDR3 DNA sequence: TGTGCCAGCTCCCGCAGGGGGAGCAATCAGCCCCAGCATTTT.

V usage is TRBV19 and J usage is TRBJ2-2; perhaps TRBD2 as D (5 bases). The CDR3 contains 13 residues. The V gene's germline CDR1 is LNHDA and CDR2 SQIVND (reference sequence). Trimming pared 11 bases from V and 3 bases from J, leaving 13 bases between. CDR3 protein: CAGGRRDTGELFF. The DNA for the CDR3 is TGTGCCGGCGGACGGCGGGACACCGGGGAGCTGTTTTTT.

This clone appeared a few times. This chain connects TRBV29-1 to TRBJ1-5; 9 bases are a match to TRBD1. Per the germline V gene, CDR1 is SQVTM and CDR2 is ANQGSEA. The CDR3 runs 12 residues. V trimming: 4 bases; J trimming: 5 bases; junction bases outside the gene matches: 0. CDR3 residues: CSVGQGDQPQHF. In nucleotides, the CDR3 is TGCAGCGTTGGACAGGGGGATCAGCCCCAGCATTTT. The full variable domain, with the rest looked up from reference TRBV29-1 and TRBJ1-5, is SAVISQKPSRDICQRGTSLTIQCQVDSQVTMMFWYRQQPGQSLTLIATANQGSEATYESGFVIDKFPISRPNLTFSTLTVSNMSPEDSSIYLCSVGQGDQPQHFGDGTRLSIL.

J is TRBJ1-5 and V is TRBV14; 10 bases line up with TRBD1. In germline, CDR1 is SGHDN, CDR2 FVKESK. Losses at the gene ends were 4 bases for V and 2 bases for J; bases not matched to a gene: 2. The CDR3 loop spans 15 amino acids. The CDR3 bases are TGTGCCAGCAGCCCGGACAGGGGGGGCAATCAGCCCCAGCATTTT. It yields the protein CASSPDRGGNQPQHF.